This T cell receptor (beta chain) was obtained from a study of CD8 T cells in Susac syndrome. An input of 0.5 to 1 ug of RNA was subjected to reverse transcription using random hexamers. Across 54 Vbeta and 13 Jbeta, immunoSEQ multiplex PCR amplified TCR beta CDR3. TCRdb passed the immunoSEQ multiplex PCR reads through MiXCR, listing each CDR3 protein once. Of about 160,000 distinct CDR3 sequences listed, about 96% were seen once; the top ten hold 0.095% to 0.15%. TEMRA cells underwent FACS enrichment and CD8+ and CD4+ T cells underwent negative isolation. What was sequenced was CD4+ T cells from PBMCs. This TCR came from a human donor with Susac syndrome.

CDR3 sequence (DNA): TGTGCCAGCGGCTACATGTATGGCTACACCTTC. Translating it yields CASGYMYGYTF. The chain employs TRBV27 and TRBJ1-2; D is unresolved. The V and J ends lost 8 bases and 5 bases respectively, with 9 bases between them. The CDR3 is made up of 11 amino acids. Germline V gives CDR1 MNHEY, CDR2 SMNVEV (reference sequence).